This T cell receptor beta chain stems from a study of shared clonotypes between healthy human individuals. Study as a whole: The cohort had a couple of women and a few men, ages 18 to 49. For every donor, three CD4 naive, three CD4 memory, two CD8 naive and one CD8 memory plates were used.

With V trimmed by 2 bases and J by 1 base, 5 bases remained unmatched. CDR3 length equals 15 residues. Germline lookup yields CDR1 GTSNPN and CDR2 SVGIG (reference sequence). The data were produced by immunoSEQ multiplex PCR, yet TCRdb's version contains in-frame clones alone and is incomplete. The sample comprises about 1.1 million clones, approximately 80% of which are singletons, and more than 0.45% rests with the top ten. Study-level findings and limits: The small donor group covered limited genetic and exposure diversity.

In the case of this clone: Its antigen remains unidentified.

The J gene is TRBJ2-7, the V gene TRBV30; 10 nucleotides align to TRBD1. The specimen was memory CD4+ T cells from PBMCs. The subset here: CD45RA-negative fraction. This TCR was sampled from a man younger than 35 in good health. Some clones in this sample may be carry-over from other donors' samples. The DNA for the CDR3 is TGTGCCTGGAGTCTCGGGACAGGGGCGTCCTACGAGCAGTACTTC. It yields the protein CAWSLGTGASYEQYF.